This T cell receptor (beta chain) emerged from a study of blood T cell repertoires in COVID-19. The CDR3 length is 15 residues. Germline assignment: CDR1 MNHEY and CDR2 SVGAGI. The V and J ends lost 6 bases and 6 bases, in that order; junction bases with no gene match: 12. Here immunoSEQ multiplex PCR was the method, and the copy in TCRdb shows in-frame clones only, minus some. The table records 260,000 or so clones, roughly 87% of them present only once. Sequenced material: peripheral blood. The chain is built from TRBV6-5 and TRBJ1-1; 8 bases are shared with TRBD1. This receptor was taken from a man between 18 and 35 years old with active or convalescent COVID-19. The CDR3, as DNA: TGTGCCAGCAGCAAACTATCAGGGGGCCGGGCTGAAGCTTTCTTT. This sequence encodes CASSKLSGGRAEAFF.